A single sample is the source of the 5 T cell receptor beta chains below, sequenced in a study of kidney transplant recipient with SARS-CoV-2 infection. TCRdb passed the reads through MiXCR, listing each CDR3 protein once. The repertoire has 200,000 to 300,000 distinct CDR3 sequences, around 26% of them found once; the top ten carry more than 6.5%. Specimen: a blood sample, collected at baseline and between days 110 and 120 from a kidney transplant recipient. The receptors come from a male patient in his thirties who had COVID-19 and was a kidney transplant recipient. The T cells may come from the graft donor.

This clonotype was found many times. This chain connects TRBV27 to TRBJ2-7; 9 nucleotides align to TRBD2. The CDR3 sequence is 14 residues long. V gave up 9 bases and J gave up 4 bases; unmatched junction bases: 10. The V gene's germline CDR1 is MNHEY and CDR2 SMNVEV (reference sequence). CDR3 protein: CASWRAGGGYEQYF. The CDR3 DNA reads as TGTGCCAGTTGGCGAGCGGGAGGAGGGTACGAGCAGTACTTC.

This clonotype was seen ten or more times. This chain links TRBV3-1 with TRBJ1-5; D perhaps matches TRBD1 (6 bases). The CDR3 is 16 amino acids. Germline V lookup: CDR1 LGHDT, CDR2 YNNKEL (reference sequence). V lost 4 bases to trimming and J lost 7 bases, with 20 bases between them. CDR3 sequence reads: CASSPTGGAETQPQHF. As DNA, the CDR3 is TGTGCCAGCAGCCCCACCGGGGGGGCGGAAACACAGCCCCAGCATTTT.

The rearrangement links TRBV5-4 to TRBJ2-5, with TRBD2 matching 12 bases. TRBJ2-7 matches the DNA end more closely, so the J call is doubtful. The CDR3 totals 15 residues. Germline CDR1 is SGHNT and CDR2 is YYREEE (reference sequence). CDR3 sequence reads: CASSLTSGRPYEQYF. The CDR3 DNA reads as TGTGCCAGCAGCCTGACTAGCGGGAGACCCTACGAGCAGTACTTC.

About this clonotype: Just one base apart from a much larger clone, this may be a read error. The V gene is TRBV24-1, the J gene TRBJ1-2; D call uncertain. CDR1 is KGHDR and CDR2 is SFDVKD in the germline V gene. The CDR3 loop spans 17 amino acids. The CDR3 protein is CAISSSGSTRKTYGYTF. CDR3 DNA sequence: TGTGCCATCAGTAGCTCGGGTAGTACCAGAAAGACCTATGGCTACACCTTC.

A note on this clonotype: This may be a read error: a much more frequent sequence differs by one nucleotide. V is TRBV6-5 and J is TRBJ2-7; TRBD2 matches 8 bases. Germline loops: CDR1 MNHEY, CDR2 SVGAGI. This CDR3 comprises 16 residues. With 6 bases clipped from V and 0 bases from J, the junction kept 10 bases outside the gene matches. CDR3 amino acids: CASREGLVGSSYEQYF. CDR3 DNA sequence: TGTGCCAGCAGAGAGGGACTAGTGGGATCCTCCTACGAGCAGTACTTC.